The 9 T cell receptor beta chains in this list originate from one sample, sequenced in a study of neurological immune-mediated disorders. MiXCR, run by TCRdb on the 5' RACE reads, gives a single entry per CDR3 protein. The sample lists about 50,000 distinct CDR3 sequences; roughly 8% were seen once. Specified time point: longitudinal time-point 3. Source material: PBMCs. These receptors were taken from a woman aged 40 to 50 in good health.

This clonotype occurred many times. This chain joins TRBV29-1 and TRBJ1-2, with D maybe TRBD1 (5 bases). Germline V lookup: CDR1 SQVTM, CDR2 ANQGSEA. Trimming shortened V by 3 bases and J by 8 bases, and 19 bases separated the two germline ends. The CDR3 runs 14 residues. The CDR3 DNA reads as TGCAGCGTTGAGGGGACCGCCTTACTCGGGGGCTACACCTTC. This sequence encodes CSVEGTALLGGYTF.

In this sample, this clonotype turned up many times. The rearrangement joins TRBV5-1 to TRBJ1-1; D may be TRBD1 (5 bases). CDR3 length: 17 residues. V lost 2 bases to trimming and J lost 2 bases, with 19 bases between them. Germline V gives CDR1 SGHRS, CDR2 YFSETQ. This CDR3 is CASSFGRAPNTNTEAFF. Here the CDR3 DNA reads TGCGCCAGCAGCTTCGGCAGGGCCCCGAATACAAACACTGAAGCTTTCTTT.

This clonotype was counted ten times or more. The V and J genes are TRBV25-1 and TRBJ1-4; TRBD1 is a possible D gene (5 bases). CDR3 length: 14 residues. Germline CDR1 is MGHDK and CDR2 is SYGVNS. V shed 6 bases and J shed 8 bases, with 16 bases lying between them. DNA for the CDR3: TGTGCCAGCAGCCACAGGAGCCGTTGGGAAAAACTGTTTTTT. Translation: CASSHRSRWEKLFF. Looking up the rest from reference TRBV25-1 and TRBJ1-4 gives the full variable domain: EADIYQTPRYLVIGTGKKITLECSQTMGHDKMYWYQQDPGMELHLIHYSYGVNSTEKGDLSSESTVSRIRTEHFPLTLESARPSHTSQYLCASSHRSRWEKLFFGSGTQLSVL.

At least ten counts were recorded for this clonotype. This sequence joins TRBV12-3 or TRBV12-4 and TRBJ2-7; D is uncertain. The CDR3 extends over 12 amino acids. V lost 5 bases and J lost 2, with 7 bases in between. The CDR3 is CASSVITYEQYF. The CDR3 DNA follows: TGTGCCAGCAGTGTCATAACCTACGAGCAGTACTTC.

This clonotype was seen many times. The chain employs TRBV24-1 and TRBJ2-3; 9 positions agree with TRBD2. CDR1 KGHDR and CDR2 SFDVKD come from the germline V gene. V lost 2 bases to trimming and J lost 3 bases; unmatched junction nucleotides: 2. The CDR3 totals 15 residues. In DNA form, the CDR3 reads TGTGCCACCAGTGATTATAGCGGGAGTACAGATACGCAGTATTTT. Translated: CATSDYSGSTDTQYF.

There are many counts of this clonotype. The J gene is TRBJ2-3, the V gene TRBV20-1, with D hard to call. V was clipped by 6 bases and J by 0 bases, with 13 bases between them. The CDR3 is made up of 14 amino acids. CDR1 DFQATT and CDR2 SNEGSKA come from the germline V gene (reference sequence). CDR3 sequence reads: CSARRSSSTDTQYF. CDR3 bases: TGCAGTGCGAGAAGGTCTTCTAGCACAGATACGCAGTATTTT.

This clonotype was observed many times. V is TRBV29-1 and J is TRBJ1-1; D unresolved. Looked up from germline, CDR1 is SQVTM and CDR2 is ANQGSEA. V shed 6 bases and J shed 3 bases, with 8 bases lying between them. The CDR3 consists of 11 residues. CDR3 sequence reads: CSVIKDTEAFF. Written as DNA, the CDR3 is TGCAGCGTAATAAAGGACACTGAAGCTTTCTTT.

This clonotype was counted many times. The chain combines TRBV7-8 with TRBJ2-2; 14 bases fit TRBD2. CDR1 is SGHVS, CDR2 FQNEAQ, per germline. CDR3 length: 17 amino acids. The V and J ends lost 3 bases and 7 bases, in that order; junction bases with no gene match: 7. Here the CDR3 reads CASSFRGLAGVNGELFF. CDR3 DNA: TGTGCCAGCAGCTTCCGGGGACTAGCGGGAGTTAACGGGGAGCTGTTTTTT.

Many counts were recorded for this clonotype. In nucleotides, the CDR3 is TGTGCCAGCAGCCAAGGACAGGGTCTTCGGGGCTACACCTTC. It codes for CASSQGQGLRGYTF. The chain combines TRBV7-2 with TRBJ1-2, with TRBD1 matching 8 bases. The V segment lost 5 bases and the J segment 8 bases; nucleotides outside the gene matches: 10. There are 14 residues in the CDR3. Germline lookup yields CDR1 SGHTA and CDR2 FQGNSA.